Below, 16 T cell receptor beta chains from the same sample are listed, as sequenced in a study of beta chain features in type 1 diabetes. Their antigens remain unidentified. Every bit of the isolated RNA underwent reverse transcription, so sequencing read expressed TCRB transcripts. Libraries were prepared by immunoSEQ multiplex PCR; TCRdb keeps only in-frame clonotypes and omits some of them. The sample comprises fewer than 350,000 clones, 14% to 15% of which are singletons, and less than 0.02% rests with the top ten. Overall study findings and caveats: Shorter TCRB CDR3s, moderately but significantly so, marked every one of the four CD4+ subsets in Type 1 diabetes patients.

The sequenced material came from naive CD4+ T cells from blood. These receptors came from a man aged 18 to 35 with type 1 diabetes.

The chain joins TRBV18 to TRBJ2-7, with 8 bases that match TRBD1. V shed 2 bases and J 1 base; nucleotides not matched to a gene: 4. The CDR3 covers 15 residues. Germline CDR1 reads KGHSH; CDR2 reads LQKENI. CDR3 residues: CASSPSGQASYEQYF. The CDR3 bases are TGTGCCAGCTCACCATCGGGACAGGCGTCCTACGAGCAGTACTTC.

This clone has only a few counts. J is TRBJ1-2 and V is TRBV7-9; 8 nucleotides match TRBD1. CDR1 SEHNR and CDR2 FQNEAQ come from the germline V gene (reference sequence). V was clipped by 5 bases and J by 4 bases; unmatched bases: 9. The CDR3 spans 15 residues. The CDR3 nucleotides read TGTGCCAGCAGCCGAGGACAGGGAAAAGTCTATGGCTACACCTTC. Its protein is CASSRGQGKVYGYTF.

This clone has more than one count but fewer than ten. The chain recombines TRBV6-5 with TRBJ2-3, with a tentative D call TRBD1 (5 bases). The ends were cut back, 4 bases at V and 8 bases at J, with 10 bases in the middle. Germline V gene sequence: CDR1 MNHEY, CDR2 SVGAGI. The CDR3 contains 12 residues. CDR3 amino acids: CASSLAGSTQYF. CDR3 DNA sequence: TGTGCCAGCAGTTTAGCAGGGTCTACGCAGTATTTT.

The chain uses TRBV28 and TRBJ2-7; D may be TRBD2 (5 bases). Trimming left V 5 bases short and J 2 bases short, with 19 bases between. CDR3 length: 16 amino acids. Per the germline V gene, CDR1 is MDHEN and CDR2 is SYDVKM. The CDR3 DNA reads TGTGCCAGCAGTCTTACCTGGACTCCTAAAGCCTACGAGCAGTACTTC. Translation: CASSLTWTPKAYEQYF.

This clone was recorded a few times. The chain employs TRBV6-5 and TRBJ2-7, with 8 bases fitting TRBD1. From germline, CDR1 is MNHEY and CDR2 SVGAGI. The CDR3 spans 14 residues. V shed 2 bases and J 2 bases; nucleotides not matched to a gene: 2. The CDR3 sequence: CASSYRQGPYEQYF. The CDR3 nucleotides read TGTGCCAGCAGTTACAGACAGGGGCCCTACGAGCAGTACTTC.

This clone was seen only a few times. The chain uses TRBV9 and TRBJ2-3, with 12 bases matching TRBD2. The CDR3 spans 17 residues. Per the germline V gene, CDR1 is SGDLS and CDR2 is YYNGEE. V lost 4 bases to trimming and J lost 5 bases; unmatched junction nucleotides: 11. The CDR3 here is CASSPRLLAGGQDTQYF. The CDR3, as DNA: TGTGCCAGCAGCCCCCGATTGCTAGCGGGGGGGCAAGATACGCAGTATTTT.

This clone was seen a handful of times. J is TRBJ1-6 and V is TRBV19; D is perhaps TRBD1 (6 bases). Trimming stripped 11 bases from V and 6 bases from J, with 14 bases between. Germline CDR1 and CDR2: LNHDA and SQIVND (reference sequence). The CDR3 loop spans 13 amino acids. CDR3 nucleotides: TGTGCCGCTCAGGGGACGTCTAATTCACCCCTCCACTTT. Amino acid sequence: CAAQGTSNSPLHF.

V is TRBV29-1 and J is TRBJ1-1, with D hard to call. The CDR3 has 11 residues. Trimming removed 7 bases at V and 1 base at J, with 7 bases between. Germline lookup yields CDR1 SQVTM and CDR2 ANQGSEA. CDR3 DNA: TGCAGCGGAGGGAGGAACACTGAAGCTTTCTTT. Translation gives CSGGRNTEAFF.

In this sample, this clone turned up a few times. The chain has TRBV7-2 and TRBJ2-7, with TRBD2 matching over 8 bases. Germline V gene data show CDR1 as SGHTA and CDR2 as FQGNSA. The CDR3 is 15 residues long. Germline trimming cut 3 bases from V and 4 bases from J; bases unmatched to any gene: 8. CDR3 amino acids: CASSLVGGGSYEQYF. DNA for the CDR3: TGTGCCAGCAGCTTGGTCGGCGGGGGGTCTTACGAGCAGTACTTC.

This clone has only a few counts. This chain connects TRBV25-1 to TRBJ1-3, with D uncertain. This CDR3 contains 16 residues. Germline loops: CDR1 MGHDK, CDR2 SYGVNS. Trimming cost V 1 base and J 0 bases, with 10 bases left between them. The CDR3 region is CASSELPDNSGNTIYF. The DNA of the CDR3 is TGTGCCAGCAGTGAATTGCCAGACAACTCTGGAAACACCATATATTTT.

V gene TRBV2 combines with J gene TRBJ2-2; D remains unclear. V was clipped by 9 bases and J by 3 bases, with 11 bases between them. From germline, CDR1 is SNHLY and CDR2 FYNNEI. This CDR3 contains 13 residues. The CDR3 region has the DNA TGTGCCAGTGGAACAGTTTACACCGGGGAGCTGTTTTTT. Translating gives CASGTVYTGELFF.

The chain uses TRBV7-2 and TRBJ2-7; TRBD2 agrees at 12 bases. The CDR3 has 15 residues. Trimming cost V 3 bases and J 4 bases; bases outside gene matches: 4. Germline V gene lookup returns CDR1 SGHTA and CDR2 FQGNSA. As DNA, the CDR3 is TGTGCCAGCAGCTTTCTAGCGGGAGGGGGGTACGAGCAGTACTTC. This translates into CASSFLAGGGYEQYF.

A few counts support this clone. The chain recombines TRBV28 with TRBJ1-2; D might be TRBD1 (5 bases). There are 16 residues in the CDR3. CDR1 and CDR2 from the germline V gene are MDHEN and SYDVKM. Trimming removed 4 bases at V and 8 bases at J, with 23 bases between. CDR3 amino acids: CASSWGNPRTRGGYTF. As DNA, the CDR3 is TGTGCCAGCAGTTGGGGAAATCCCAGGACTCGGGGGGGCTACACCTTC.

This clone was counted only a few times. The chain recombines TRBV5-1 with TRBJ2-1; D is perhaps TRBD1 (6 bases). The CDR3 has 15 residues. V gave up 0 bases and J gave up 1 base, with 8 bases separating them. CDR1 is SGHRS and CDR2 is YFSETQ in the germline V gene. The CDR3 is CASSLDRVSYNEQFF. The CDR3 DNA reads TGCGCCAGCAGCTTGGACAGGGTATCCTACAATGAGCAGTTCTTC. The full variable domain, with the rest looked up from reference TRBV5-1 and TRBJ2-1, is KAGVTQTPRYLIKTRGQQVTLSCSPISGHRSVSWYQQTPGQGLQFLFEYFSETQRNKGNFPGRFSGRQFSNSRSEMNVSTLELGDSALYLCASSLDRVSYNEQFFGPGTRLTVL.

The chain combines TRBV30 with TRBJ2-3, with 9 bases fitting TRBD1. The ends lost 3 bases at V and 4 bases at J; junction bases unmatched: 5. This CDR3 region has 14 residues. CDR1 and CDR2 from the germline V gene are GTSNPN and SVGIG (reference sequence). CDR3 nucleotide sequence: TGTGCCTGGAGCCGGGACAGGGCCCCAGATACGCAGTATTTT. This codes for CAWSRDRAPDTQYF.

This sequence joins TRBV6-5 and TRBJ2-3; 10 nucleotides line up with TRBD2. Germline V CDR1 and CDR2: MNHEY, SVGAGI. The CDR3 has 15 residues. V dropped 7 bases and J dropped 0; count of bases not matched to a gene: 4. CDR3 in DNA: TGTGCCAGCACCCGAGCGGGGGGGAGCACAGATACGCAGTATTTT. Translating gives CASTRAGGSTDTQYF.